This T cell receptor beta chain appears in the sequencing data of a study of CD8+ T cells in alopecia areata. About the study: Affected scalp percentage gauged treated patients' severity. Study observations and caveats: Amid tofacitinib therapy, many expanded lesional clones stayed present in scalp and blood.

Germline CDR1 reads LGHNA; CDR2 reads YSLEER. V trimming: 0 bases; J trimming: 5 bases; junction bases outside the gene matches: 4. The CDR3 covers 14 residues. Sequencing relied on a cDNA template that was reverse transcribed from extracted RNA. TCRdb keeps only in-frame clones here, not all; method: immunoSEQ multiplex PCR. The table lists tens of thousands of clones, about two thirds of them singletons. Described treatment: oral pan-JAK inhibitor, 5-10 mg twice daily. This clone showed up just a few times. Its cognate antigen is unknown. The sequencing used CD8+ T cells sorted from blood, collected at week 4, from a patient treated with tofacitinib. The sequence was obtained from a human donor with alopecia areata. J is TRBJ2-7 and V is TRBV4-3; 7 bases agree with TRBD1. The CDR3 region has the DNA TGCGCCAGCAGCCAAGATTCCGGGACAGACGAGCAGTACTTC. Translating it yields CASSQDSGTDEQYF.